Below, 9 T cell receptor beta chains from the same sample are listed, as sequenced in a study of blood T cell repertoires in COVID-19. Measured with immunoSEQ multiplex PCR; TCRdb has only the in-frame clones, and not every one. Among about 280,000 clones listed, roughly 89% were seen once. Specimen: peripheral blood. The receptors shown here come from a woman in her twenties or thirties with COVID-19, enrolled during active disease.

The chain joins TRBV5-5 to TRBJ2-5; D gene ambiguous. Germline CDR1 reads SGHKS; CDR2 reads YYEKEE (reference sequence). V lost 0 bases to trimming and J lost 0 bases, with 6 bases between them. The CDR3 totals 14 residues. The CDR3 here is CASSLGLYQETQYF. DNA of the CDR3: TGTGCCAGCAGCTTGGGACTGTACCAAGAGACCCAGTACTTC.

This chain connects TRBV6-5 to TRBJ2-2; 7 bases are a match to TRBD2. Germline loops: CDR1 MNHEY, CDR2 SVGAGI. J lost 4 bases, V lost 6 bases, and 8 bases had no gene match. The CDR3 has 15 residues. In DNA form, the CDR3 reads TGTGCCAGCAGCTGGTCTGGGGGGGGCACCGGGGAGCTGTTTTTT. It codes for CASSWSGGGTGELFF.

This clone was picked up a small number of times. The CDR3 DNA reads as TGTGCCAGCAGCCTGGACAGGGAGAGACTAGAGACCCAGTACTTC. Its protein is CASSLDRERLETQYF. This rearrangement joins TRBV6-5 to TRBJ2-5; the match to TRBD1 covers 8 bases. V shed 6 bases, J shed 4 bases, and the junction held 10 bases outside the gene matches. Germline CDR1 reads MNHEY; CDR2 reads SVGAGI. The CDR3 runs to 15 residues.

Only a few counts were recorded for this clone. V gene TRBV5-5 combines with J gene TRBJ1-6, with D possibly matching TRBD1 (5 bases). The germline CDR1 and CDR2 sequences are SGHKS and YYEKEE (reference sequence). CDR3 length: 15 residues. V shed 3 bases and J shed 9 bases, with 16 bases lying between them. CDR3 loop: CASSSLQVATSPLHF. The DNA of the CDR3 is TGTGCCAGCAGCTCCTTACAGGTCGCTACTTCACCCCTCCACTTT.

This clone appeared a few times. V is TRBV12-5 and J is TRBJ2-5; 9 bases map to TRBD2. With 7 bases clipped from V and 1 base from J, the junction kept 4 bases outside the gene matches. This CDR3 region has 14 residues. Looked up from germline, CDR1 is LGHNT and CDR2 is FRNRAP. The CDR3: CASAQLAGQETQYF. The CDR3 DNA follows: TGTGCTAGTGCCCAACTAGCGGGCCAAGAGACCCAGTACTTC.

This sequence joins TRBV14 and TRBJ1-4; 7 nucleotides line up with TRBD1. V was clipped by 6 bases and J by 0 bases; unmatched bases: 4. The CDR3 spans 15 residues. In germline, CDR1 is SGHDN, CDR2 FVKESK. CDR3 sequence: CASRGTEATNEKLFF. In nucleotides, the CDR3 is TGTGCCAGCAGGGGGACAGAAGCAACTAATGAAAAACTGTTTTTT.

The chain links TRBV4-1 to TRBJ1-2, with 7 bases aligning to TRBD1. CDR1 is MGHRA and CDR2 is YSYEKL in the germline V gene. V lost 8 bases, J lost 6 bases, and 12 bases stayed unmatched. The CDR3 extends over 14 amino acids. CDR3 loop: CASARDRALNGYTF. CDR3 nucleotide sequence: TGCGCCAGCGCACGAGACAGGGCCCTCAATGGCTACACCTTC.

This clone came up once. The chain links TRBV5-1 to TRBJ2-7, with TRBD1 matching 8 bases. V gave up 4 bases and J gave up 6 bases; unmatched junction bases: 18. CDR1 and CDR2 (germline): SGHRS, YFSETQ. The CDR3 runs to 17 residues. For the CDR3, the DNA is TGCGCCAGCAGCCTTAACTCCGCAGGGGGCGCCGAGAGCGAGCAGTACTTC. Its protein is CASSLNSAGGAESEQYF.

The chain employs TRBV10-3 and TRBJ1-1, with D possibly being TRBD1 (5 bases). Germline assignment: CDR1 ENHRY and CDR2 SYGVKD. Trimming left V 8 bases short and J 3 bases short, with 13 bases between. CDR3 length: 13 amino acids. CDR3 nucleotides: TGTGCCATCGGCAGGGTTCTCGACACTGAAGCTTTCTTT. This translates into CAIGRVLDTEAFF.